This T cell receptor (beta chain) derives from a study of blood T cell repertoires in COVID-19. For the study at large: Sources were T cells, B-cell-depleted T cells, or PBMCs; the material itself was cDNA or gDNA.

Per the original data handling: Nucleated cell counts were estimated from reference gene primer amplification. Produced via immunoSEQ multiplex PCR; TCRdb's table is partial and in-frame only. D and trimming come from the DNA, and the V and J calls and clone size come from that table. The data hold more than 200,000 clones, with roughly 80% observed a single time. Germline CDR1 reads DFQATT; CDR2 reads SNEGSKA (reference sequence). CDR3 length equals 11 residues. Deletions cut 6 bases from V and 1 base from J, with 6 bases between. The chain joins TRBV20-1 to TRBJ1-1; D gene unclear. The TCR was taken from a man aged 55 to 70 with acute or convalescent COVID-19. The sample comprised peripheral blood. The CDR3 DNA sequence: TGCAGTGCAGCTGGGAACACTGAAGCTTTCTTT. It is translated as CSAAGNTEAFF.